This T cell receptor beta chain emerged from a study of blood T cells in healthy people across ages. Trimming removed 5 bases from V and 10 bases from J, with 13 bases in between. This CDR3 contains 12 residues. Germline assignment: CDR1 SGHVS and CDR2 FNYEAQ. This clonotype was counted between two and nine times. The second PCR ran roughly 7 to 11 cycles with a sample-barcoded 5' primer and J-beta primers. Each CDR3 protein gets one entry after TCRdb re-called the 5' RACE reads with MiXCR. The sample lists 1.5 million to 2 million distinct CDR3 sequences, roughly 30% occurring once. Sequenced material: blood. This receptor was obtained from a woman aged 25 to 39 in good health. The V and J genes are TRBV7-6 and TRBJ2-3; TRBD2 is a possible D gene (5 bases). CDR3 residues: CASSARSGAQYF. Here the CDR3 DNA reads TGTGCCAGCAGCGCCCGGAGCGGCGCGCAGTATTTT.